The present TCR beta chain was sequenced within a study of shared clonotypes between healthy human individuals. The data were produced by immunoSEQ multiplex PCR, yet TCRdb's version contains in-frame clones alone and is incomplete. The profile shows some 1 million clones, under 80% of them singletons. CDR1 is MDHEN and CDR2 is SYDVKM in the germline V gene. The CDR3 has 11 amino acids. Trimming took 6 bases from V and 6 from J, leaving 9 bases between them. The gene calls are TRBV28 and TRBJ2-7, with no clear D. The receptor's source is a man aged 18 to 35 in good health. The specimen was memory CD4+ T cells sorted from blood. As to subset: CD45RA-negative fraction. CDR3 residues: CASSWISEQYF. CDR3 nucleotides: TGTGCCAGCAGCTGGATTTCCGAGCAGTACTTC.